This T cell receptor (beta chain) was captured by sequencing in a study of T cells in Graves' hyperthyroidism and ophthalmopathy. Amplification of TCR beta CDR3 regions used RNA as the template. Initially, a first-round RT-PCR of the TCR CDR3 employed the HTBI primer set. TCRdb fed the multiplex PCR reads into MiXCR, producing one record per CDR3 protein. The table includes 250,000 to 350,000 distinct CDR3 sequences, approximately 17% detected once. Germline V gene data show CDR1 as SEHNR and CDR2 as FQNEAQ (reference sequence). V shed 11 bases and J shed 1 base, with 11 bases lying between them. This CDR3 spans 12 amino acids. Concerning this clonotype: This may stem from a read error, because a much larger clone lies one nucleotide away.

The J gene is TRBJ1-1, the V gene TRBV7-9; D uncertain. The clonotype was recovered from a man aged 25-40 years with Graves' hyperthyroidism. The sample consisted of blood. The CDR3 here is CAGCEKNTEAFF. The CDR3 nucleotides read TGTGCCGGCTGTGAGAAGAACACTGAAGCTTTCTTT.